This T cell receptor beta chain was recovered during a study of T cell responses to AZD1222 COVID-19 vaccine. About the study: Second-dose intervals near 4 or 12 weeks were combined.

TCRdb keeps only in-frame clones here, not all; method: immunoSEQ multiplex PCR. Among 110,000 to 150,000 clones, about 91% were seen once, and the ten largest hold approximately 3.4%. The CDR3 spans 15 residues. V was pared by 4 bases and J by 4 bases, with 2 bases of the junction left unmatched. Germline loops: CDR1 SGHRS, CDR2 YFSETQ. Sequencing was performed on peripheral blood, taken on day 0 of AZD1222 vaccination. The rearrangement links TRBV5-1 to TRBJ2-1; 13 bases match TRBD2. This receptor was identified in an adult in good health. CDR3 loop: CASSMGLAGYNEQFF. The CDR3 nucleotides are TGCGCCAGCAGCATGGGACTAGCGGGGTACAATGAGCAGTTCTTC.